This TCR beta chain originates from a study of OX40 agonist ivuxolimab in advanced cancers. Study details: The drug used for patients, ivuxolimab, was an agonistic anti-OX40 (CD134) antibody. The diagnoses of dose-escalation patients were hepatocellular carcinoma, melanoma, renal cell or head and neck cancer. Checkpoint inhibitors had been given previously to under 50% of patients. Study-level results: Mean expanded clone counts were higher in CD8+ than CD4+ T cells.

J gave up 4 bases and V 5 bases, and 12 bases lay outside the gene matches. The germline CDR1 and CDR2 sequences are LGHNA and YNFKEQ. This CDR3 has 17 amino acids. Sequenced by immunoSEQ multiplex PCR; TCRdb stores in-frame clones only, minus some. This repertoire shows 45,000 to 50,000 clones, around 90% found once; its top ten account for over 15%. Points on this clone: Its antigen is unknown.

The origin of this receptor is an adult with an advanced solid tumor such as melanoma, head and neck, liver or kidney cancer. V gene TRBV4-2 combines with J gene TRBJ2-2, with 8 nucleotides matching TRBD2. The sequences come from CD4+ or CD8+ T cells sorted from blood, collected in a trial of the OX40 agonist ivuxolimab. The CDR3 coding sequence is TGTGCCAGCAGCTACATCCAGGGCGGGGGGTTCACCGGGGAGCTGTTTTTT. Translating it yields CASSYIQGGGFTGELFF.